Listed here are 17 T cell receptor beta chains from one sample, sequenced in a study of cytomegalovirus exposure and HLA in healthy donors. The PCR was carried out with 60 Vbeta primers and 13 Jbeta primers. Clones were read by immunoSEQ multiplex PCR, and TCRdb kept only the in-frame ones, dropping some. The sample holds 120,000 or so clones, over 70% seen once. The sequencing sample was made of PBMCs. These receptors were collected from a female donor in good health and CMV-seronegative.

CDR3 nucleotide sequence: TGTGCCAGCAGCTTGCAGGATTTCGAGACCCAGTACTTC. This gives the protein CASSLQDFETQYF. The chain uses TRBV5-8 and TRBJ2-5; D is uncertain. The V and J ends lost 1 base and 5 bases respectively, with 9 bases between them. Germline CDR1 and CDR2: SGHTS and YDEGEE. The length of the CDR3 is 13 residues. Looking up the rest from reference TRBV5-8 and TRBJ2-5 gives the full variable domain: EAGVTQSPTHLIKTRGQQATLRCSPISGHTSVYWYQQALGLGLQFLLWYDEGEERNRGNFPPRFSGRQFPNYSSELNVNALELEDSALYLCASSLQDFETQYFGPGTRLLVL.

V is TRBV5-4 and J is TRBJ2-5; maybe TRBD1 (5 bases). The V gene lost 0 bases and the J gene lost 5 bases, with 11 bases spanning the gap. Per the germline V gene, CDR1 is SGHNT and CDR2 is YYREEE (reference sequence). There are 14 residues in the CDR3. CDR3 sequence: CASSLESRAETQYF. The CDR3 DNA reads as TGTGCCAGCAGCTTGGAGTCCAGGGCTGAGACCCAGTACTTC.

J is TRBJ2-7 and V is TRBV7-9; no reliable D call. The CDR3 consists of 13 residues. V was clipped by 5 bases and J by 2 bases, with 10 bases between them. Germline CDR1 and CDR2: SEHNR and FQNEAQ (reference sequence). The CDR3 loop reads CASSPSNTYEQYF. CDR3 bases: TGTGCCAGCAGCCCTTCGAACACCTACGAGCAGTACTTC.

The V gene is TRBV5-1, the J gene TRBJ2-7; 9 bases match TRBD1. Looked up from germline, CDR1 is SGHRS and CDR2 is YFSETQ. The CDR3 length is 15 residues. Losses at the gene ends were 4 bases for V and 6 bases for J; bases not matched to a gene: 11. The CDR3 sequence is CASSGTGREVGEQYF. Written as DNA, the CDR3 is TGCGCCAGCAGCGGGACAGGGAGGGAGGTTGGCGAGCAGTACTTC.

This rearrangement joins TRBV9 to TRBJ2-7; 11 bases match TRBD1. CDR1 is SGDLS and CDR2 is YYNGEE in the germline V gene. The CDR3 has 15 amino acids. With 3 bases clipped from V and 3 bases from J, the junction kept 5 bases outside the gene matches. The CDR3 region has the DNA TGTGCCAGCAGCGGAACCGGGACAGGGGGCTACGAGCAGTACTTC. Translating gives CASSGTGTGGYEQYF.

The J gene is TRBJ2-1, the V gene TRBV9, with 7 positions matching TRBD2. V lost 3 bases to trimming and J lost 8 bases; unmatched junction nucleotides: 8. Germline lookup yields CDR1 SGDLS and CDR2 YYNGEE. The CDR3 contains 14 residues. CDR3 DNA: TGTGCCAGCAGCGAGGGCGGGAGTGGCGATGAGCAGTTCTTC. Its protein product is CASSEGGSGDEQFF. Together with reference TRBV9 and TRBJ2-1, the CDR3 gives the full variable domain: DSGVTQTPKHLITATGQRVTLRCSPRSGDLSVYWYQQSLDQGLQFLIQYYNGEERAKGNILERFSAQQFPDLHSELNLSSLELGDSALYFCASSEGGSGDEQFFGPGTRLTVL.

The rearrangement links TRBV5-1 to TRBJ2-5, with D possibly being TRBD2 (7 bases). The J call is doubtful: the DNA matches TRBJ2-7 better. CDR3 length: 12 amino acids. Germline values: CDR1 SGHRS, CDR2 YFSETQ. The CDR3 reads CASSLGGREQYF. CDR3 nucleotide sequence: TGCGCCAGCAGCCTCGGGGGGCGCGAGCAGTACTTC.

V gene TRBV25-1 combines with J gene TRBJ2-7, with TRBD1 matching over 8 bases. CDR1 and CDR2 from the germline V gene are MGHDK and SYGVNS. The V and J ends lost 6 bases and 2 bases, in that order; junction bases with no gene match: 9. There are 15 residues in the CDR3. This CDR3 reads CASREMTGATYEQYF. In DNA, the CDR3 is TGTGCCAGCAGAGAGATGACAGGGGCAACCTACGAGCAGTACTTC.

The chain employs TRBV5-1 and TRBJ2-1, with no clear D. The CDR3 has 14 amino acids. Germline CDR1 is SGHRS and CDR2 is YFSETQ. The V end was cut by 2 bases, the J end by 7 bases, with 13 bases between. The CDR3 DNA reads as TGCGCCAGCAGCTTAGGTCTAGGTTTTAATGAGCAGTTCTTC. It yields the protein CASSLGLGFNEQFF.

CDR3 in DNA: TGTGCCAGCAGCCGGACCGGGACTAACTCCTACGAGCAGTACTTC. It translates to CASSRTGTNSYEQYF. The rearrangement links TRBV14 to TRBJ2-7; TRBD2 agrees at 7 bases. This CDR3 spans 15 amino acids. J lost 0 bases, V lost 4 bases, and 6 bases had no gene match. Germline V gene lookup returns CDR1 SGHDN and CDR2 FVKESK. The variable domain in full, completed from reference TRBV14 and TRBJ2-7, reads EAGVTQFPSHSVIEKGQTVTLRCDPISGHDNLYWYRRVMGKEIKFLLHFVKESKQDESGMPNNRFLAERTGGTYSTLKVQPAELEDSGVYFCASSRTGTNSYEQYFGPGTRLTVT.

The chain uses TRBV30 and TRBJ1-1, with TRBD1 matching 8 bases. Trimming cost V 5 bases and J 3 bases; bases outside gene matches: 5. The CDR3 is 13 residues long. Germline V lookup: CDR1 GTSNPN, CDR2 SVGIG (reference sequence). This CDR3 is CAWQGALDTEAFF. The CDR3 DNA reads TGTGCCTGGCAGGGGGCATTGGACACTGAAGCTTTCTTT. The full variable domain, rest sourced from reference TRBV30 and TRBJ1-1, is SQTIHQWPATLVQPVGSPLSLECTVEGTSNPNLYWYRQAAGRGLQLLFYSVGIGQISSEVPQNLSASRPQDRQFILSSKKLLLSDSGFYLCAWQGALDTEAFFGQGTRLTVV.

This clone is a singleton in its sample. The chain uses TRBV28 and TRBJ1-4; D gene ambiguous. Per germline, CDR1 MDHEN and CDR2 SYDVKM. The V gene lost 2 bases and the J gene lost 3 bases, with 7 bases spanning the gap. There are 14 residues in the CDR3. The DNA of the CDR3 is TGTGCCAGCAGTTTAATTCAGGCTAATGAAAAACTGTTTTTT. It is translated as CASSLIQANEKLFF.

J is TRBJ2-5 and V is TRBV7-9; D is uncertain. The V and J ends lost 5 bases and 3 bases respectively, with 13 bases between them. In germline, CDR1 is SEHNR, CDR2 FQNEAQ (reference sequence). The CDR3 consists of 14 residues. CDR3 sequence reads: CASSPPAEEETQYF. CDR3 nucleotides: TGTGCCAGCAGCCCTCCAGCAGAGGAAGAGACCCAGTACTTC.

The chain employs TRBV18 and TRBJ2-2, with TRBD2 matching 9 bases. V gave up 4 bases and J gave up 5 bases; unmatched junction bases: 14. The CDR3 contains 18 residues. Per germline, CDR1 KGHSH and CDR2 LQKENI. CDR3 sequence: CASSLSPSGTTGTGELFF. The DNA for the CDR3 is TGTGCCAGCTCACTCTCCCCTAGCGGGACAACAGGGACCGGGGAGCTGTTTTTT.

The CDR3 nucleotides are TGTGCCAGCAGCTCACGCGGGAGCTCCTACAATGAGCAGTTCTTC. Translated, it gives CASSSRGSSYNEQFF. The chain joins TRBV7-9 to TRBJ2-1; 7 positions match TRBD2. CDR1 is SEHNR, CDR2 FQNEAQ, per germline (reference sequence). The CDR3 spans 15 residues. Losses at the gene ends were 4 bases for V and 0 bases for J; bases not matched to a gene: 3. The variable domain in full, completed from reference TRBV7-9 and TRBJ2-1, reads DTGVSQNPRHKITKRGQNVTFRCDPISEHNRLYWYRQTLGQGPEFLTYFQNEAQLEKSRLLSDRFSAERPKGSFSTLEIQRTEQGDSAMYLCASSSRGSSYNEQFFGPGTRLTVL.

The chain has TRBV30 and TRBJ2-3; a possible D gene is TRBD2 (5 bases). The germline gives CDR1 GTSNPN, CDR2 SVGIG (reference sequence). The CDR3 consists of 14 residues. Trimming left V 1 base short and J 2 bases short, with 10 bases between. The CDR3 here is CAWSEGVLTDTQYF. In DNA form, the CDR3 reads TGTGCCTGGAGTGAGGGAGTTCTCACAGATACGCAGTATTTT.

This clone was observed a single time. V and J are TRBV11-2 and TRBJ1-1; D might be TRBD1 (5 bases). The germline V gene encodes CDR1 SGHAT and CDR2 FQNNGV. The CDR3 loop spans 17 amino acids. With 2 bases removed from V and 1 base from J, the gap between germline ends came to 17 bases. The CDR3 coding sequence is TGTGCCAGCAGCTTAAGGGGAATAAGCCGGGCGAACACTGAAGCTTTCTTT. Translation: CASSLRGISRANTEAFF.